The 20 T cell receptor beta chains presented below share a single source sample, sequenced in a study of blood T cell repertoires in COVID-19 (dated by TCRdb to the early 2020s). Library preparation employed the immunoSEQ multiplex PCR assay. TCRdb re-hosts the immuneACCESS table, in-frame sequences only. Its copies lack some clones; in the studies checked, an unresolved V gene accounts for under half of them, and the cause for the rest is not known. The sample records approximately 180,000 clones, approximately 85% of which are singletons. The top ten clones comprise over 7.5% of the sample. The sequenced material came from peripheral blood. Every receptor here comes from an elderly woman with acute or convalescent COVID-19.

The chain joins TRBV10-3 to TRBJ2-7; D possibly corresponds to TRBD1 (5 bases). This CDR3 has 14 residues. V lost 7 bases, J lost 1 base, and 14 bases lay in between. Germline CDR1 is ENHRY and CDR2 is SYGVKD. In DNA, the CDR3 is TGTGCCATCACAAGTGAGGACACGTCCTACGAGCAGTACTTC. Translating it yields CAITSEDTSYEQYF.

The chain employs TRBV3-1 (or the pseudogene TRBV3-2) and TRBJ2-4; D may be TRBD1 (5 bases). V gave up 4 bases and J gave up 5 bases, with 18 bases separating them. The germline CDR1 and CDR2 sequences are LGHDT and YNNKEL (reference sequence). The CDR3 totals 16 residues. CDR3: CASSLTPTGPQNIQYF. CDR3 DNA sequence: TGTGCCAGCAGCCTTACCCCCACAGGACCACAAAACATTCAGTACTTC.

Concerning this clone itself: The sample has other DNA sequences that encode this CDR3 too. CDR3: CASSPGSGANVLTF. As DNA, the CDR3 is TGTGCCAGTAGTCCCGGCTCTGGGGCCAACGTCCTGACTTTC. The chain recombines TRBV19 with TRBJ2-6; no firm D call. The germline V gene has CDR1 LNHDA and CDR2 SQIVND (reference sequence). Between the trimmed V and J ends, which lost 5 bases and 0 bases, there was a span of 5 bases. The CDR3 length is 14 residues. Filled out from reference TRBV19 and TRBJ2-6, the complete variable domain reads DGGITQSPKYLFRKEGQNVTLSCEQNLNHDAMYWYRQDPGQGLRLIYYSQIVNDFQKGDIAEGYSVSREKKESFPLTVTSAQKNPTAFYLCASSPGSGANVLTFGAGSRLTVL.

The rearrangement links TRBV5-1 to TRBJ2-3; unclear D gene. The V gene's germline CDR1 is SGHRS and CDR2 YFSETQ. The CDR3 runs to 14 residues. V was pared by 2 bases and J by 0 bases, with 7 bases between. For the CDR3, the DNA is TGCGCCAGCAGCTTACGGAGTAGCACAGATACGCAGTATTTT. The encoded protein is CASSLRSSTDTQYF.

The V call is TRBV18, the J call TRBJ2-1, with TRBD2 identical over 16 bases. CDR1 is KGHSH and CDR2 is LQKENI in the germline V gene. Trimming cost V 4 bases and J 0 bases; bases outside gene matches: 3. This CDR3 is built from 18 residues. CDR3 nucleotide sequence: TGTGCCAGCTCACAGGGACTAGCGGGAGGGAGCTCCTACAATGAGCAGTTCTTC. This translates into CASSQGLAGGSSYNEQFF. The complete variable domain, with remaining parts taken from reference TRBV18 and TRBJ2-1, reads NAGVMQNPRHLVRRRGQEARLRCSPMKGHSHVYWYRQLPEEGLKFMVYLQKENIIDESGMPKERFSAEFPKEGPSILRIQQVVRGDSAAYFCASSQGLAGGSSYNEQFFGPGTRLTVL.

This chain links TRBV4-1 with TRBJ1-4, with D possibly matching TRBD1 (5 bases). Deletions cut 3 bases from V and 4 bases from J, with 12 bases between. CDR3 length: 15 amino acids. Germline V lookup: CDR1 MGHRA, CDR2 YSYEKL. For the CDR3, the DNA is TGCGCCAGCAGCCATGCGGGGCGATTTAATGAAAAACTGTTTTTT. This translates into CASSHAGRFNEKLFF.

This chain uses TRBV5-4 with TRBJ2-7; 7 nucleotides agree with TRBD2. The CDR3 spans 14 residues. Unmatched junction bases numbered 8, after V lost 7 bases and J lost 1 base. CDR1 and CDR2 from the germline V gene are SGHNT and YYREEE (reference sequence). The CDR3, as DNA: TGTGCCAGCCGCCGTGACGGGAGGTCCTACGAGCAGTACTTC. This translates into CASRRDGRSYEQYF. The full variable domain, completed using reference TRBV5-4 and TRBJ2-7, is ETGVTQSPTHLIKTRGQQVTLRCSSQSGHNTVSWYQQALGQGPQFIFQYYREEENGRGNFPPRFSGLQFPNYSSELNVNALELDDSALYLCASRRDGRSYEQYFGPGTRLTVT.

CDR3 DNA sequence: TGTGCCAGTAGGGGAGGTGGGGGAAGGAATAGCAATCAGCCCCAGCATTTT. It encodes CASRGGGGRNSNQPQHF. The chain links TRBV19 to TRBJ1-5; TRBD1 might be the D (5 bases). This CDR3 contains 17 residues. The germline V gene encodes CDR1 LNHDA and CDR2 SQIVND (reference sequence). Between the trimmed V and J ends, which lost 6 bases and 0 bases, there was a span of 18 bases.

This clone was counted once. This sequence joins TRBV10-3 and TRBJ1-2; maybe TRBD1 (6 bases). Germline-derived CDR1 and CDR2 are ENHRY and SYGVKD. The CDR3 sequence is 11 residues long. V lost 11 bases and J lost 8, with 15 bases in between. Here the CDR3 reads CAAGQFRGYTF. The CDR3 region has the DNA TGTGCCGCCGGACAGTTTAGGGGCTACACCTTC.

The rearrangement uses TRBV11-3 and TRBJ2-3, with 11 bases matching TRBD2. The junction had 4 bases not matched to a gene; V was cut back by 5 bases and J by 0 bases. This CDR3 region has 16 residues. Germline V gives CDR1 SGHNT, CDR2 YENEEA. CDR3 in DNA: TGTGCCAGCAGCCCGAGACTAGCGGGAAGCACAGATACGCAGTATTTT. Protein: CASSPRLAGSTDTQYF.

The CDR3 reads CASSERGLAGDEQFF. The DNA of the CDR3 is TGTGCCAGCAGCGAGAGGGGCCTAGCGGGCGATGAGCAGTTCTTC. This rearrangement joins TRBV9 to TRBJ2-1; 8 bases match TRBD2. V lost 3 bases and J lost 8; bases outside the gene matches: 10. The V gene's germline CDR1 is SGDLS and CDR2 YYNGEE. This CDR3 has 15 amino acids.

The rearrangement links TRBV3-1 (or the pseudogene TRBV3-2) to TRBJ2-7, with a tentative D call TRBD2 (6 bases). The CDR3 extends over 15 amino acids. Trimming took 4 bases from V and 2 from J, leaving 15 bases between them. Germline lookup yields CDR1 LGHDT and CDR2 YNNKEL (reference sequence). The CDR3 DNA follows: TGTGCCAGCAGCCCTACCCGGGACTTCGCCTACGAGCAGTACTTC. Its protein is CASSPTRDFAYEQYF.

This sequence joins TRBV10-1 and TRBJ1-1; perhaps TRBD1 as D (6 bases). V was shortened by 0 bases and J by 11 bases, with 13 bases between the two germline ends. The germline V gene has CDR1 WNHNN and CDR2 SYGVQD (reference sequence). The CDR3 length is 13 residues. In nucleotides, the CDR3 is TGCGCCAGCAGTGAGTCAAACAGGGCGGTCGCTTTCTTT. Its translation is CASSESNRAVAFF.

This clone was recorded a few times. This CDR3 is CASSSLRGNTEAFF. In DNA, the CDR3 is TGTGCCAGCAGTTCCCTCAGGGGAAACACTGAAGCTTTCTTT. The chain recombines TRBV7-8 with TRBJ1-1; the D gene is possibly TRBD1 (6 bases). CDR1 SGHVS and CDR2 FQNEAQ come from the germline V gene. This CDR3 comprises 14 residues. V lost 6 bases to trimming and J lost 2 bases, with 13 bases between them.

This clone has just a few counts. The chain employs TRBV24-1 and TRBJ1-5, with TRBD1 as a possible D gene (5 bases). Trimming stripped 5 bases from V and 2 bases from J, with 6 bases between. Germline CDR1 reads KGHDR; CDR2 reads SFDVKD. The CDR3 consists of 13 residues. CDR3 in DNA: TGTGCCACCAGTGTAGGGGGCAATCAGCCCCAGCATTTT. As protein: CATSVGGNQPQHF.

The rearrangement links TRBV11-2 to TRBJ2-5, with 9 bases matching TRBD2. J gave up 5 bases and V 5 bases, and 9 bases lay outside the gene matches. This CDR3 has 15 amino acids. Per the germline V gene, CDR1 is SGHAT and CDR2 is FQNNGV. The CDR3 nucleotides are TGTGCCAGCAGCCCTGGCGCGGGGGGGGAGGAGACCCAGTACTTC. Its protein product is CASSPGAGGEETQYF.

The chain recombines TRBV4-1 with TRBJ1-5; the D is unclear. CDR1 is MGHRA, CDR2 YSYEKL, per germline. The CDR3 has 18 residues. V dropped 0 bases and J dropped 3 bases, with 18 bases sitting between them. CDR3 loop: CASSQDPAGPRDNQPQHF. The CDR3 nucleotides are TGCGCCAGCAGCCAAGACCCGGCAGGCCCTCGGGACAATCAGCCCCAGCATTTT.

For this clone: Other DNA sequences from this sample encode an identical CDR3 as well. DNA of the CDR3: TGTGCCAGCAGCTTAGTGGCGGGATCTAGCACAGATACGCAGTATTTT. Its translation is CASSLVAGSSTDTQYF. The chain links TRBV7-8 to TRBJ2-3; D possibly corresponds to TRBD2 (6 bases). Between the trimmed V and J ends, which lost 1 base and 0 bases, there was a span of 11 bases. This CDR3 spans 16 amino acids. Germline CDR1 is SGHVS and CDR2 is FQNEAQ.

The chain carries TRBV5-8 and TRBJ1-5; TRBD1 aligns across 7 bases. This CDR3 is 16 amino acids long. Germline V CDR1 and CDR2: SGHTS, YDEGEE. Losses at the gene ends were 4 bases for V and 2 bases for J; bases not matched to a gene: 9. The CDR3 protein is CASSDSNRGGNQPQHF. The CDR3 DNA is TGTGCCAGCAGCGACAGCAACAGGGGCGGCAATCAGCCCCAGCATTTT.

The rearrangement links TRBV7-2 to TRBJ2-7, with TRBD1 as a possible D gene (6 bases). The CDR3 is 16 amino acids. V was trimmed by 0 bases and J by 3 bases, leaving 15 bases between them. From germline, CDR1 is SGHTA and CDR2 FQGNSA. Here the CDR3 reads CASSLAGQGRGYEQYF. In DNA, the CDR3 is TGTGCCAGCAGCTTAGCAGGGCAGGGGAGAGGCTACGAGCAGTACTTC.